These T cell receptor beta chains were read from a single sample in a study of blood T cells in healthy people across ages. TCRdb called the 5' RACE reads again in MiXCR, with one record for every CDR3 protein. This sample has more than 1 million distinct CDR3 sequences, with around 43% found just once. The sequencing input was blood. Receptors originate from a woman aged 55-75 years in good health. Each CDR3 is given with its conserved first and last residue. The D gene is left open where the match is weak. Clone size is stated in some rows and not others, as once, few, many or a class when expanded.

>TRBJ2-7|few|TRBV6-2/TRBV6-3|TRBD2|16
TGTGCCAGCAGTTACTCGATTGCGGGAGGTGACTACGAGCAGTACTTC
CASSYSIAGGDYEQYF
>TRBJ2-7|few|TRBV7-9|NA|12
TGTGCCAGCACCCGTCCGGGATACGAGCAGTACTTC
CASTRPGYEQYF
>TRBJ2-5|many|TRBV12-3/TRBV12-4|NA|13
TGTGCCAGCAGTTTTGTCTTCCAAGAGACCCAGTACTTC
CASSFVFQETQYF
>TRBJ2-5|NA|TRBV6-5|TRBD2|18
TGTGCCAGCAGTTACTCAGGACTAGCGGGAAAAGCAAGAGAGACCCAGTACTTC
CASSYSGLAGKARETQYF
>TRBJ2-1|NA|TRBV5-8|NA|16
TGTGCCAGCAGGCGAACAGGAGAACGGGGGTACAATGAGCAGTTCTTC
CASRRTGERGYNEQFF
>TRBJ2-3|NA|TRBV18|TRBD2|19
TGTGCCAGCTCACCCCCGGGACTAGCGGGAGGAGGAATGCCAGATACGCAGTATTTT
CASSPPGLAGGGMPDTQYF
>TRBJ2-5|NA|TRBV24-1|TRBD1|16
TGTGCCACCAGTGATTCCCTGACAGGGGGCCAAGAGACCCAGTACTTC
CATSDSLTGGQETQYF
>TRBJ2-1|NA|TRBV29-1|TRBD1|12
TGCAGCGTTGTACAGGGGAACAATGAGCAGTTCTTC
CSVVQGNNEQFF
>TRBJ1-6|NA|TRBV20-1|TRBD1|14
TGCAGTGCTAGCGGACAGGGTGGTAATTCACCCCCCCACTTT
CSASGQGGNSPPHF
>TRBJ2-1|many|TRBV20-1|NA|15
TGCAGTGCTAGAGATGCAGGAATTTATTACAATGAGCAGTTCTTC
CSARDAGIYYNEQFF
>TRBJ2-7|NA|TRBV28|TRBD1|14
TGTGCCAGCAGCCCTCAGGGGGTCCCCTACGAGCAGTACTTC
CASSPQGVPYEQYF
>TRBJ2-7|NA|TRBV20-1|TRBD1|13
TGCAGTGCCCGGACAGGGGAATACAATGAGCAGTACTTC
CSARTGEYNEQYF
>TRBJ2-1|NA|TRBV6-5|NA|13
TGTGCCGGCAGTTACTTCAAAGGTGGTGAGCAGTTCTTC
CAGSYFKGGEQFF
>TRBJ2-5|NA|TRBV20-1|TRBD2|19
TGCAGTGCTAGTACAGCCCGGACTAGCGGGAGACCCGACCAAGAGACCCAGTACTTC
CSASTARTSGRPDQETQYF
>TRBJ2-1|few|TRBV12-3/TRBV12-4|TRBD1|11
TGTGCCAGCAGGGGGGACAGGGGGGAGTTCTTC
CASRGDRGEFF
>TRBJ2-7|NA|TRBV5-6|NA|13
TGTGCCAGCAGCTTGGTCCGGGGTGGAGAGCAGTACTTC
CASSLVRGGEQYF
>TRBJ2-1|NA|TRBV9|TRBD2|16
TGTGCCAGCAGCGTGGGACGAGCGGGAGGGGTAAATGAGCAGTTCTTC
CASSVGRAGGVNEQFF
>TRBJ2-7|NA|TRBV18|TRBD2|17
TGTGCCAGCTCTCGGGGGGGACCACAGTTAAGCTCCTACGAGCAGTACTTC
CASSRGGPQLSSYEQYF
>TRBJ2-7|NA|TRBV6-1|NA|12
TGTGCCAGCAGTGAAGCGGGGGTCGAGCAGTACTTC
CASSEAGVEQYF
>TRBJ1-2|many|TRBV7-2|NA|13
TGTGCCAGCAGCTTAGGACAGGACTATGGCTACACCTTC
CASSLGQDYGYTF
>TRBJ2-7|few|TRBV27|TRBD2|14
TGTGCCAGCAGGACTAGCGGGCAACCCTACGAGCAGTACTTC
CASRTSGQPYEQYF
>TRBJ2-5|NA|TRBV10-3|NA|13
TGTGCCATCAGTGAATCGGCGGAGCAGAAGCAGTACTTC
CAISESAEQKQYF
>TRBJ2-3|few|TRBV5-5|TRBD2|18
TGTGCCAGCAGCTTGTGGGGGGCGGGAGGGCCGAGCACAGATACGCAGTATTTT
CASSLWGAGGPSTDTQYF
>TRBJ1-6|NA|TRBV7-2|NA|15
TGTGCCAGCAGCTTTCCCCAGACAGTTAATTCACCCCTCCACTTT
CASSFPQTVNSPLHF
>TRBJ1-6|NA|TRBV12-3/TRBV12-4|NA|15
TGTGCCAGCAGTTTCTCGGGTTTGGGTAATTCACCCCTCCACTTT
CASSFSGLGNSPLHF
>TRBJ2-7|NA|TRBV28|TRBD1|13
TGTGCCAGCATTTGGACAGGGAGCCCCGAGCAGTACTTC
CASIWTGSPEQYF
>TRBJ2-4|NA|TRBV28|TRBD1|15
TGTGCCAGCAGTTCACAGGGGCTAGCCAAAAACATTCAGTACTTC
CASSSQGLAKNIQYF
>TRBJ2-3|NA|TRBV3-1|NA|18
TGTGCCAGCAGCCAAGACCCTTCGGGACAAGCCGTGGGTTATACGCAGTATTTT
CASSQDPSGQAVGYTQYF
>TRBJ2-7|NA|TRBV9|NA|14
TGTGCCAGCAGCGTGGGTGCGGGATGGGACGAGCAGTACTTC
CASSVGAGWDEQYF
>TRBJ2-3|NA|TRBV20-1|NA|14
TGCAGTGCTCCCTTATGGGCGAGCACAGATACGCAGTATTTT
CSAPLWASTDTQYF